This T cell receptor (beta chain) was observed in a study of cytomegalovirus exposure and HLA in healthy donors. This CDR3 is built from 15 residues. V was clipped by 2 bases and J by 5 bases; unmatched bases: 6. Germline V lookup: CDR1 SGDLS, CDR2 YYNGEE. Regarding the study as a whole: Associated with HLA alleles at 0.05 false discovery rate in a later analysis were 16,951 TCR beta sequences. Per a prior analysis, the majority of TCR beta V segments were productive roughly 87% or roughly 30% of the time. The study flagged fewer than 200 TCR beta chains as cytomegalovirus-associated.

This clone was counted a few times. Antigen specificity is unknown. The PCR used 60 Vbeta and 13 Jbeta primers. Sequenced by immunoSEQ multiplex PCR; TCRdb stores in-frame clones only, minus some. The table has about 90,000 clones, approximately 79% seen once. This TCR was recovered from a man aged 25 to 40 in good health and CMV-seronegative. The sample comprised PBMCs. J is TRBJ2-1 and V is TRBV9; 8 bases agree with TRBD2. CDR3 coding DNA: TGTGCCAGCAGCGTTTTAGCGGGGCTAGACAATGAGCAGTTCTTC. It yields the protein CASSVLAGLDNEQFF.